The clone carrying this TCR beta chain was observed many times. Its antigen is unknown. The library was built from about 370 ng RNA with molecular barcoded adaptors for alpha/delta and beta/gamma chains. TCRdb itself ran the reads through MiXCR, one entry per CDR3 protein. The sample comprises around 130,000 distinct CDR3 sequences, approximately 13% of which are singletons, and approximately 8% rests with the top ten. This sample is drawn from a study of read filtering for tumor transcriptome and immune sequencing. The study, taken as a whole, reports: Even smaller IR-seq throughput identified most shared clonotypes.

Every patient had bone marrow sampled while the disease was active. The CDR3 consists of 13 residues. Trimming shortened V by 5 bases and J by 2 bases, and 8 bases separated the two germline ends. The V gene's germline CDR1 is SGHRS and CDR2 YFSETQ. This TCR came from a donor aged 40 or older with multiple myeloma. V is TRBV5-1 and J is TRBJ2-1; D tentatively reads TRBD1 or TRBD2 (6 bases each). The sample was a population of CD138-negative cells sorted from bone marrow. In DNA form, the CDR3 reads TGCGCCAGCAGGGGGGGCGCCTACAATGAGCAGTTCTTC. It specifies CASRGGAYNEQFF. The variable domain in full, with the rest retrieved from reference TRBV5-1 and TRBJ2-1, is KAGVTQTPRYLIKTRGQQVTLSCSPISGHRSVSWYQQTPGQGLQFLFEYFSETQRNKGNFPGRFSGRQFSNSRSEMNVSTLELGDSALYLCASRGGAYNEQFFGPGTRLTVL.